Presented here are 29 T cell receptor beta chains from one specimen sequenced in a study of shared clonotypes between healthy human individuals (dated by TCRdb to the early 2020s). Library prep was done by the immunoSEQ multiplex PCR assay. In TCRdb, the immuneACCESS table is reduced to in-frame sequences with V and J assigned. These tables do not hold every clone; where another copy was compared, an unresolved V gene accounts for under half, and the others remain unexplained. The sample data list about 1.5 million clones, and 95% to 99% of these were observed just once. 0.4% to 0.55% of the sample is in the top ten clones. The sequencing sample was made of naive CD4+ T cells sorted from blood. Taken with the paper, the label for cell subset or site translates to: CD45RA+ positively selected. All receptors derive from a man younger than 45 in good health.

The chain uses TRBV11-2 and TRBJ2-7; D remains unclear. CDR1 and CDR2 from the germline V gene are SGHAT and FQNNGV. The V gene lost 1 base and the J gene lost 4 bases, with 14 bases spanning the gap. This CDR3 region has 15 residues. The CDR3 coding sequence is TGTGCCAGCAGCTTAGGGCGGCCTTCCCTATACGAGCAGTACTTC. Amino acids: CASSLGRPSLYEQYF. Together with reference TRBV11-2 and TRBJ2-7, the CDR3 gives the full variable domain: EAGVAQSPRYKIIEKRQSVAFWCNPISGHATLYWYQQILGQGPKLLIQFQNNGVVDDSQLPKDRFSAERLKGVDSTLKIQPAKLEDSAVYLCASSLGRPSLYEQYFGPGTRLTVT.

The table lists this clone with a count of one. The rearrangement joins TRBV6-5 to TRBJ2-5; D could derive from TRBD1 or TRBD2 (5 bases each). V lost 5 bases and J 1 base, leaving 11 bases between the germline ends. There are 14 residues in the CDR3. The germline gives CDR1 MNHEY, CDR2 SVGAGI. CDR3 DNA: TGTGCCAGCAGTCATCGGGGCACCCAAGAGACCCAGTACTTC. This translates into CASSHRGTQETQYF.

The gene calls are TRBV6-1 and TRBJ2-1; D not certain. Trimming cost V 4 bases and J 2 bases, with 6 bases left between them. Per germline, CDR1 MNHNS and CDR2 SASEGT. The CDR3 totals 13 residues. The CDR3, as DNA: TGTGCCAGCAGTGTTTCAGCCTACAATGAGCAGTTCTTC. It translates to CASSVSAYNEQFF.

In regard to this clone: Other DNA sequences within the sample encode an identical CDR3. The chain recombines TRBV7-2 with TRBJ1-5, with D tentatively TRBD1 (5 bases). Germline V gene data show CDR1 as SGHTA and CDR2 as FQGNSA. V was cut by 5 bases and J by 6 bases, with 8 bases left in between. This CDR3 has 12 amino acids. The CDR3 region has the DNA TGTGCCAGCAGCCTGGGGGGTCAGCCCCAGCATTTT. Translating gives CASSLGGQPQHF. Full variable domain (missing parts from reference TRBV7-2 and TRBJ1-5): GAGVSQSPSNKVTEKGKDVELRCDPISGHTALYWYRQSLGQGLEFLIYFQGNSAPDKSGLPSDRFSAERTGGSVSTLTIQRTQQEDSAVYLCASSLGGQPQHFGDGTRLSIL.

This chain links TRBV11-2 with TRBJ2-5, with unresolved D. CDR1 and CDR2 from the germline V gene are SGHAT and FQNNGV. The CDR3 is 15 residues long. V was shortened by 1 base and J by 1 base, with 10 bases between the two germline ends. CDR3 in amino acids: CASSLVLSAQETQYF. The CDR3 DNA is TGTGCCAGCAGCTTAGTTCTGAGCGCCCAAGAGACCCAGTACTTC.

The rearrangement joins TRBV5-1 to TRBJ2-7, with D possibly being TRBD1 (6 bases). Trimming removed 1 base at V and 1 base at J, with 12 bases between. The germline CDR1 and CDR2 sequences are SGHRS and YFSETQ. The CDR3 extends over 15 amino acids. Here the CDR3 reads CASSLLSRGSYEQYF. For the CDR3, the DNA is TGCGCCAGCAGCTTGCTCTCCAGGGGATCCTACGAGCAGTACTTC.

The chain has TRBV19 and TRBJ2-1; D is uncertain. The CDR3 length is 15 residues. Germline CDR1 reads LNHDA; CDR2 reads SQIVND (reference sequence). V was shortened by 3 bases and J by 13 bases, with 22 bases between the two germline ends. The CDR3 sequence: CASSIWGQSPSQQFF. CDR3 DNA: TGTGCCAGTAGTATCTGGGGTCAGTCCCCCTCCCAACAGTTCTTC. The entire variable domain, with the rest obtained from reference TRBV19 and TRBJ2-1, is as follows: DGGITQSPKYLFRKEGQNVTLSCEQNLNHDAMYWYRQDPGQGLRLIYYSQIVNDFQKGDIAEGYSVSREKKESFPLTVTSAQKNPTAFYLCASSIWGQSPSQQFFGPGTRLTVL.

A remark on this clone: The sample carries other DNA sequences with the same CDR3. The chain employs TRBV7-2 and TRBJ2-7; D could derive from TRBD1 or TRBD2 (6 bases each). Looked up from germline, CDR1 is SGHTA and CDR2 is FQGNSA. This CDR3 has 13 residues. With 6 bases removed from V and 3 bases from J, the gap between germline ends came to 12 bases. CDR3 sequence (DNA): TGTGCCAGCAGTCTAGGGGGGTTCTACGAGCAGTACTTC. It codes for CASSLGGFYEQYF.

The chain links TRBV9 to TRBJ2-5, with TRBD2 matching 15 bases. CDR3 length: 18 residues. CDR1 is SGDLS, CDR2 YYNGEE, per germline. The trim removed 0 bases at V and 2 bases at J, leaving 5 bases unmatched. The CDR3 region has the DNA TGTGCCAGCAGCGTAGGGACTAGCGGGAGGGGTTCACAAGAGACCCAGTACTTC. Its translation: CASSVGTSGRGSQETQYF.

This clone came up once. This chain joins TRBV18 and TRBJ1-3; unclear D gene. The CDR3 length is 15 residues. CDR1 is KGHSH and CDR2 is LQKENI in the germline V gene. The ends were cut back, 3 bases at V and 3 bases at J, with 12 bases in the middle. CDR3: CASSPVREGGNTIYF. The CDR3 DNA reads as TGTGCCAGCTCACCGGTGAGGGAAGGTGGAAACACCATATATTTT. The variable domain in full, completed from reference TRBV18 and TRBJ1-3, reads NAGVMQNPRHLVRRRGQEARLRCSPMKGHSHVYWYRQLPEEGLKFMVYLQKENIIDESGMPKERFSAEFPKEGPSILRIQQVVRGDSAAYFCASSPVREGGNTIYFGEGSWLTVV.

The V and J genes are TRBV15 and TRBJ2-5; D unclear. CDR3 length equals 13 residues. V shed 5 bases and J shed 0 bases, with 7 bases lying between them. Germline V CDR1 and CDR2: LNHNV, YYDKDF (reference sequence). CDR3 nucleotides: TGTGCCACCAGCTTTAGATACCAAGAGACCCAGTACTTC. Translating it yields CATSFRYQETQYF.

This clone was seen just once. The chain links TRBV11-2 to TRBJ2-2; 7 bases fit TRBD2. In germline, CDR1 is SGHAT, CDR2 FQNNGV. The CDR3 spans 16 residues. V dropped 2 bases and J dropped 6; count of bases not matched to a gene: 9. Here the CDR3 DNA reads TGTGCCAGCAGCTTAAGCGGCGGGAGAGTCCCCGGGGAGCTGTTTTTT. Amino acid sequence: CASSLSGGRVPGELFF.

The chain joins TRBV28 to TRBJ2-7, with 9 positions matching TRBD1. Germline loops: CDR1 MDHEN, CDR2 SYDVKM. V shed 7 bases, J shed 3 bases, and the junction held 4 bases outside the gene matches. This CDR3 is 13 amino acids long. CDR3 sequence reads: CASTMGQGYEQYF. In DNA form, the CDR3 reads TGTGCCAGCACCATGGGACAGGGCTACGAGCAGTACTTC. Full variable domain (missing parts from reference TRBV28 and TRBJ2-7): DVKVTQSSRYLVKRTGEKVFLECVQDMDHENMFWYRQDPGLGLRLIYFSYDVKMKEKGDIPEGYSVSREKKERFSLILESASTNQTSMYLCASTMGQGYEQYFGPGTRLTVT.

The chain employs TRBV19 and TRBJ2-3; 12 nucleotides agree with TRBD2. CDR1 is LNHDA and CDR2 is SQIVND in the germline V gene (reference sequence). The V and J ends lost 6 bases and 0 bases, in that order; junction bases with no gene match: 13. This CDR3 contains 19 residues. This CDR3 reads CASSWGGTSGPPSTDTQYF. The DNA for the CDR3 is TGTGCCAGTAGCTGGGGGGGGACTAGCGGGCCACCTAGCACAGATACGCAGTATTTT. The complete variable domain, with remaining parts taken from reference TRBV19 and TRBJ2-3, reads DGGITQSPKYLFRKEGQNVTLSCEQNLNHDAMYWYRQDPGQGLRLIYYSQIVNDFQKGDIAEGYSVSREKKESFPLTVTSAQKNPTAFYLCASSWGGTSGPPSTDTQYFGPGTRLTVL.

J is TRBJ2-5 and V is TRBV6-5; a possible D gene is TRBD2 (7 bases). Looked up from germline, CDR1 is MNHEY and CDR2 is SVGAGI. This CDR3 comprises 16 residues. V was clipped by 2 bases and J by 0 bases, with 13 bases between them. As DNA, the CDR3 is TGTGCCAGCAGTTACCCCGGGGAGGGGGACCAAGAGACCCAGTACTTC. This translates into CASSYPGEGDQETQYF.

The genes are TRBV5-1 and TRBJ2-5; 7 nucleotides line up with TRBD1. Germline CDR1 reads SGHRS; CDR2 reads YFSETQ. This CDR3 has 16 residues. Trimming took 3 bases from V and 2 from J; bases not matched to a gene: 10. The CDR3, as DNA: TGCGCCAGCAGCTCCGGAGACAGGGTAGAGCAAGAGACCCAGTACTTC. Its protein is CASSSGDRVEQETQYF.

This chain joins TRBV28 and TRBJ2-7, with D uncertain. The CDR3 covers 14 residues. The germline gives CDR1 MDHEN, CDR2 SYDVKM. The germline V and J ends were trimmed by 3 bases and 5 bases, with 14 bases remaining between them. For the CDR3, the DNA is TGTGCCAGCAGTTTCAGTGAGGTTTCCCACGAGCAGTACTTC. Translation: CASSFSEVSHEQYF. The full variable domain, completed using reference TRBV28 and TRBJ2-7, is DVKVTQSSRYLVKRTGEKVFLECVQDMDHENMFWYRQDPGLGLRLIYFSYDVKMKEKGDIPEGYSVSREKKERFSLILESASTNQTSMYLCASSFSEVSHEQYFGPGTRLTVT.

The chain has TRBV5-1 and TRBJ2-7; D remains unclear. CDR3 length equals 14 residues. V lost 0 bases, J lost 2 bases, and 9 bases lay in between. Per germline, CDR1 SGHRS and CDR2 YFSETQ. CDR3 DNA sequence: TGCGCCAGCAGCTTGGTACAACGGGCCTACGAGCAGTACTTC. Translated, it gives CASSLVQRAYEQYF.

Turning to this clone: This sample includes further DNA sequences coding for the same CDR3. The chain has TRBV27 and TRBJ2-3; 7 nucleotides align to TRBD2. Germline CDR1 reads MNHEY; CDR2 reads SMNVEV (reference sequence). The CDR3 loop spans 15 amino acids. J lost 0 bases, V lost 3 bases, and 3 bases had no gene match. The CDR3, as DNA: TGTGCCAGCAGTTTCCTAGCGGCTAGCACAGATACGCAGTATTTT. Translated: CASSFLAASTDTQYF.

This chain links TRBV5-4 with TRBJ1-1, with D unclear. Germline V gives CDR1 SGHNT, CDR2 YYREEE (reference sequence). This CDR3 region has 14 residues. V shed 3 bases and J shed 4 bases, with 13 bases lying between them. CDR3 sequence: CASSYPLGGTEAFF. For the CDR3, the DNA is TGTGCCAGCAGCTACCCTCTCGGTGGCACTGAAGCTTTCTTT. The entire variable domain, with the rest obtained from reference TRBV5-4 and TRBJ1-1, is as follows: ETGVTQSPTHLIKTRGQQVTLRCSSQSGHNTVSWYQQALGQGPQFIFQYYREEENGRGNFPPRFSGLQFPNYSSELNVNALELDDSALYLCASSYPLGGTEAFFGQGTRLTVV.

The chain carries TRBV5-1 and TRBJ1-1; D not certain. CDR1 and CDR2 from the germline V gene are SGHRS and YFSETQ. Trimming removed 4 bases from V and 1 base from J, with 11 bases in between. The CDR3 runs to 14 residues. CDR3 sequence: CASSQDGKNTEAFF. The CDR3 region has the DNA TGCGCCAGCAGCCAGGATGGCAAGAACACTGAAGCTTTCTTT.

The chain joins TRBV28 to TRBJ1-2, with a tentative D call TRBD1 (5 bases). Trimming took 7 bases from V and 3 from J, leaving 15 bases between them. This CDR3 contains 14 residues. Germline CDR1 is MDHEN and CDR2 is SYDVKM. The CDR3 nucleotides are TGTGCCAGCAACATTAGGGGTAAGGACTATGGCTACACCTTC. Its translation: CASNIRGKDYGYTF.

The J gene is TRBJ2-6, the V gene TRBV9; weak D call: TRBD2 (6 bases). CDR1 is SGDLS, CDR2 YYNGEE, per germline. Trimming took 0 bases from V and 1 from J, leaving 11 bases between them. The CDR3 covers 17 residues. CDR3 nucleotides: TGTGCCAGCAGCGTAGAGGTCGGGGGATCTGGGGCCAACGTCCTGACTTTC. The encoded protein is CASSVEVGGSGANVLTF.

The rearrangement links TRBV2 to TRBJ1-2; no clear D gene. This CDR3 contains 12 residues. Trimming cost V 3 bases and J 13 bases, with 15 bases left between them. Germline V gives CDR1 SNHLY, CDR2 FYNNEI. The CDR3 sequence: CASSDIPGKSTF. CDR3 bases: TGTGCCAGCAGTGATATCCCCGGGAAATCCACCTTC. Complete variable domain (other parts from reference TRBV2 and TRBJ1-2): EPEVTQTPSHQVTQMGQEVILRCVPISNHLYFYWYRQILGQKVEFLVSFYNNEISEKSEIFDDQFSVERPDGSNFTLKIRSTKLEDSAMYFCASSDIPGKSTFGSGTRLTVV.

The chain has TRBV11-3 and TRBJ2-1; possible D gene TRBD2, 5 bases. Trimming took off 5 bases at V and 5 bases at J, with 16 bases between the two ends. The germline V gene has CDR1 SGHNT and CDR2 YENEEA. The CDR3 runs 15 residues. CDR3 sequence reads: CASSRHGGVDNEQFF. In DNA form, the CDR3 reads TGTGCCAGCAGCCGCCACGGAGGAGTGGACAATGAGCAGTTCTTC.

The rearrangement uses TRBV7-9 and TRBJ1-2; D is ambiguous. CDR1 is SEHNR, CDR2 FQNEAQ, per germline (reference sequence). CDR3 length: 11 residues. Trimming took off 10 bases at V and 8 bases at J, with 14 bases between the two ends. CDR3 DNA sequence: TGTGCCACTACGGTGGAGGGAGGCTACACCTTC. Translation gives CATTVEGGYTF.

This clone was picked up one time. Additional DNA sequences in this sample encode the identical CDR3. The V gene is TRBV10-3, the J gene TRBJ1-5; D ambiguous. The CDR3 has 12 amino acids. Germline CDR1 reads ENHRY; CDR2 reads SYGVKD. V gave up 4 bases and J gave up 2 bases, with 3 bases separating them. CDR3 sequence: CAISGGNQPQHF. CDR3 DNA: TGTGCCATCAGTGGGGGCAATCAGCCCCAGCATTTT.

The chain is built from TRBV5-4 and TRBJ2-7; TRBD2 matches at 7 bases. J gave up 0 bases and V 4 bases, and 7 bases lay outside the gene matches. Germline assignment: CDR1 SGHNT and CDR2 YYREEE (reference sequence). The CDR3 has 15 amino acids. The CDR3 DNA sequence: TGTGCCAGCAGCGGGGGACTAAAAAGCTCCTACGAGCAGTACTTC. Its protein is CASSGGLKSSYEQYF.

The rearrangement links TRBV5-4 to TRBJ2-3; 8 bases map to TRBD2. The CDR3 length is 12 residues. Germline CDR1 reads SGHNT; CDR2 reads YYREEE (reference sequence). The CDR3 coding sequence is TGTGCTGCCGGGAGGGGCACAGATACGCAGTATTTT. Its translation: CAAGRGTDTQYF.